Listed below are T cell receptor beta chains from one sample, sequenced in a study of cytomegalovirus exposure and HLA in healthy donors. Clones were sequenced by immunoSEQ multiplex PCR, and TCRdb holds only the in-frame ones, with some missing. The sample has 150,000 to 200,000 clones; roughly 72% are singletons. Sequenced sample: PBMCs. Source of these receptors: a man aged 35 to 55 in good health and CMV-seronegative. Each CDR3 is given with its conserved first and last residue. A D gene is named only where the DNA matches it firmly. Some rows have no size entry. The others give once, few or many, or a class for an expanded clone.

d_gene: TRBD1
abundance: few
j_gene: TRBJ1-2
v_gene: TRBV7-8
CDR3nt: TGTGCCAGCAGCAACCGGGACAGGGGGCTTTCAAAGGGCTACACCTTC
CDR3aa: CASSNRDRGLSKGYTF

d_gene: NA
abundance: NA
j_gene: TRBJ1-4
v_gene: TRBV9
CDR3nt: TGTGCCAGCCTAAACGGGTTAACTAATGAAAAACTGTTTTTT
CDR3aa: CASLNGLTNEKLFF

d_gene: TRBD2
abundance: NA
j_gene: TRBJ2-5
v_gene: TRBV7-3
CDR3nt: TGTGCCAGCAGCTCCGGGACTAGCGGGAGTGGGGAGACCCAGTACTTC
CDR3aa: CASSSGTSGSGETQYF

d_gene: TRBD2
abundance: NA
j_gene: TRBJ2-5
v_gene: TRBV28
CDR3nt: TGTGCCAGCACCCTTTCCGCTAGCGGGAGTGTCAAGACCCAGTACTTC
CDR3aa: CASTLSASGSVKTQYF

d_gene: NA
abundance: NA
j_gene: TRBJ1-2
v_gene: TRBV2
CDR3nt: TGTGCTCCGGCAGGGGCCGGGAACTATGGCTACACCTTC
CDR3aa: CAPAGAGNYGYTF

d_gene: TRBD1
abundance: NA
j_gene: TRBJ2-7
v_gene: TRBV9
CDR3nt: TGTGCCAGCAGCTTCACTACAGGGGCAAGCTCCTACGAGCAGTACTTC
CDR3aa: CASSFTTGASSYEQYF

d_gene: NA
abundance: NA
j_gene: TRBJ1-4
v_gene: TRBV5-1
CDR3nt: TGCGCCAGCAGCTCTACAGGGTCCACTAATGAAAAACTGTTTTTT
CDR3aa: CASSSTGSTNEKLFF

d_gene: TRBD2
abundance: NA
j_gene: TRBJ2-3
v_gene: TRBV7-2
CDR3nt: TGTGCCAGCAGCCGGACACCTGGGACTAGCGGGAGGATCACAGATACGCAGTATTTT
CDR3aa: CASSRTPGTSGRITDTQYF

d_gene: NA
abundance: NA
j_gene: TRBJ2-2
v_gene: TRBV11-2
CDR3nt: TGTGCCAGCAGGCTTTGGCGATTGGACAGTAACACCGGGGAGCTGTTTTTT
CDR3aa: CASRLWRLDSNTGELFF

d_gene: TRBD1
abundance: NA
j_gene: TRBJ1-4
v_gene: TRBV6-6
CDR3nt: TGTGCCAGCAGTTACGATTCCAGGACAGGGAGCGGAAAACTGTTTTTT
CDR3aa: CASSYDSRTGSGKLFF

d_gene: NA
abundance: NA
j_gene: TRBJ1-2
v_gene: TRBV30
CDR3nt: TGTGCCTGGATCCAGGCGGGATATGGCTACACCTTC
CDR3aa: CAWIQAGYGYTF

d_gene: TRBD2
abundance: NA
j_gene: TRBJ2-3
v_gene: TRBV5-1
CDR3nt: TGCGCCAGCAGCCCCCCGCGGGAGGGCACAGATACGCAGTATTTT
CDR3aa: CASSPPREGTDTQYF

d_gene: NA
abundance: NA
j_gene: TRBJ1-3
v_gene: TRBV4-1
CDR3nt: TGCGCCAGCAGCCCATGGTGGAGGGGTGGAAACACCATATATTTT
CDR3aa: CASSPWWRGGNTIYF

d_gene: NA
abundance: few
j_gene: TRBJ1-5
v_gene: TRBV2
CDR3nt: TGTGCCAGCAGGGTCGCACAGGCAAGCAATCAGCCCCAGCATTTT
CDR3aa: CASRVAQASNQPQHF

d_gene: TRBD1
abundance: NA
j_gene: TRBJ1-1
v_gene: TRBV11-3
CDR3nt: TGTGCCAGCAGCTCCTCGACAGGGGGAAACACTGAAGCTTTCTTT
CDR3aa: CASSSSTGGNTEAFF

d_gene: NA
abundance: once
j_gene: TRBJ2-5
v_gene: TRBV7-9
CDR3nt: TGTGCCAGCAGCTTAGCACAAACAGGACCCGAGACCCAGTACTTC
CDR3aa: CASSLAQTGPETQYF

d_gene: NA
abundance: NA
j_gene: TRBJ1-2
v_gene: TRBV29-1
CDR3nt: TGCAGCGTTGGCTCGGGGGACTATGGCTACACCTTC
CDR3aa: CSVGSGDYGYTF

d_gene: NA
abundance: NA
j_gene: TRBJ2-5
v_gene: TRBV20-1
CDR3nt: TGCAGTGAAGGAGGGAGGGAGACCCAGTACTTC
CDR3aa: CSEGGRETQYF

d_gene: NA
abundance: NA
j_gene: TRBJ1-1
v_gene: TRBV19
CDR3nt: TGTGCCAGTAGTATAGTATTGCGGAACACTGAAGCTTTCTTT
CDR3aa: CASSIVLRNTEAFF

d_gene: TRBD1
abundance: few
j_gene: TRBJ1-5
v_gene: TRBV28
CDR3nt: TGTGCCAGCAGCCTCGGACAGGCTCGGGCCAATCAGCCCCAGCATTTT
CDR3aa: CASSLGQARANQPQHF

d_gene: NA
abundance: NA
j_gene: TRBJ2-7
v_gene: TRBV7-8
CDR3nt: TGTGCCAGCAGCCCGCGGCGGGACGGACCCTACGAGCAGTACTTC
CDR3aa: CASSPRRDGPYEQYF

d_gene: TRBD1
abundance: NA
j_gene: TRBJ1-4
v_gene: TRBV28
CDR3nt: TGTGCCAGCAGTTACCTACAGGGGATTAATGAAAAACTGTTTTTT
CDR3aa: CASSYLQGINEKLFF

d_gene: NA
abundance: NA
j_gene: TRBJ1-5
v_gene: TRBV27
CDR3nt: TGTGCCAGCAGTTTACAGGGAATTGGCAATCAGCCCCAGCATTTT
CDR3aa: CASSLQGIGNQPQHF

d_gene: NA
abundance: NA
j_gene: TRBJ1-1
v_gene: TRBV6-1
CDR3nt: TGTGCCAGCACCCCCCAGGTCGGATTGAACACTGAAGCTTTCTTT
CDR3aa: CASTPQVGLNTEAFF

d_gene: NA
abundance: NA
j_gene: TRBJ2-1
v_gene: TRBV27
CDR3nt: TGTGCCAGCAGTACAGGTCCCGTCTCCTACAATGAGCAGTTCTTC
CDR3aa: CASSTGPVSYNEQFF

d_gene: TRBD1
abundance: NA
j_gene: TRBJ1-4
v_gene: TRBV30
CDR3nt: TGTGCCCTACAGTCATTCGGACAGGGAAATGAAAAACTGTTTTTT
CDR3aa: CALQSFGQGNEKLFF

d_gene: TRBD1
abundance: NA
j_gene: TRBJ2-7
v_gene: TRBV18
CDR3nt: TGTGCCAGCTCGCAATCCGGGACAGGGCCCTACGAGCAGTACTTC
CDR3aa: CASSQSGTGPYEQYF

d_gene: NA
abundance: once
j_gene: TRBJ1-1
v_gene: TRBV30
CDR3nt: TGTGCCTGGAGTGCCGGGGAGAACACTGAAGCTTTCTTT
CDR3aa: CAWSAGENTEAFF

d_gene: NA
abundance: NA
j_gene: TRBJ1-2
v_gene: TRBV19
CDR3nt: TGTGCCAGTAGTCCCCGGACAGAAATTTTCTATGGCTACACCTTC
CDR3aa: CASSPRTEIFYGYTF

d_gene: NA
abundance: few
j_gene: TRBJ1-3
v_gene: TRBV21-1
CDR3nt: TGTGCCAGCAGCATTACCCCTGGGAGCTCTGGAAACACCATATATTTT
CDR3aa: CASSITPGSSGNTIYF

d_gene: TRBD2
abundance: NA
j_gene: TRBJ2-5
v_gene: TRBV7-3
CDR3nt: TGTGCCAGCAGCTCGGGACTAGCGGGAGCGAGAGAGACCCAGTACTTC
CDR3aa: CASSSGLAGARETQYF

d_gene: TRBD2
abundance: NA
j_gene: TRBJ2-2
v_gene: TRBV10-3
CDR3nt: TGTGCCATCAGCGAACCTCGGGGGGATCGGTCCGGGGAGCTGTTTTTT
CDR3aa: CAISEPRGDRSGELFF

d_gene: TRBD1
abundance: NA
j_gene: TRBJ1-4
v_gene: TRBV7-2
CDR3nt: TGTGCCAGCAGCGCCCGGACAGGGGAAAATGAAAAACTGTTTTTT
CDR3aa: CASSARTGENEKLFF

d_gene: NA
abundance: NA
j_gene: TRBJ1-4
v_gene: TRBV21-1
CDR3nt: TGTGCCAGCAGCAAAGAAAGGGGATGGGACAGGGTGGGGGGCACTAATGAAAAACTGTTTTTT
CDR3aa: CASSKERGWDRVGGTNEKLFF

d_gene: TRBD2
abundance: NA
j_gene: TRBJ2-5
v_gene: TRBV2
CDR3nt: TGTGCCAGCCAAAAGGAGGGGACTAGTCAGTACTTC
CDR3aa: CASQKEGTSQYF

d_gene: NA
abundance: NA
j_gene: TRBJ2-7
v_gene: TRBV4-1
CDR3nt: TGCGCCAGCAGCCAAGGGGGGCAGGGTCAGATCTACGAGCAGTACTTC
CDR3aa: CASSQGGQGQIYEQYF